Listed below are T cell receptor beta chains from one sample, sequenced in a study of CD8+ T cells in alopecia areata. The method was immunoSEQ multiplex PCR; TCRdb's version includes in-frame clones alone and lacks a portion of them. The sample shows 200,000 to 250,000 clones, more than 45% of them seen only once. The sample in question was CD4+ T cells sorted from blood, obtained at week 4, from a patient treated with tofacitinib. The receptors stem from a human donor with alopecia areata. CDR3s include the opening cysteine and the closing phenylalanine or tryptophan.

V: TRBV7-2
J: TRBJ2-1
CDR3: CASSRNGVSYNEQFF

V: TRBV19
J: TRBJ1-5
CDR3: CAAQPTGSNQPQHF

V: TRBV11-2
J: TRBJ2-3
CDR3: CASSLFSTATDTQYF

V: TRBV5-4
J: TRBJ2-1
CDR3: CASSLPLGNEQFF

V: TRBV29-1
J: TRBJ2-5
CDR3: CSAGGGDRVWGETQYF

V: TRBV7-2
J: TRBJ1-1
CDR3: CASSFGEGTEAFF

V: TRBV30
J: TRBJ2-6
CDR3: CAWGPDPSSGANVLTF

V: TRBV29-1
J: TRBJ2-2
CDR3: CSVAAGPNTGELFF

V: TRBV4-3
J: TRBJ1-1
CDR3: CASSHRTGEAFF

V: TRBV5-6
J: TRBJ2-2
CDR3: CASSWGLNTGELFF

V: TRBV5-1
J: TRBJ2-7
CDR3: CASSLGRSYEQYF

V: TRBV5-6
J: TRBJ2-3
CDR3: CASSLDSGTDTQYF

V: TRBV25-1
J: TRBJ2-7
CDR3: CASSEFGTGTPNYEQYF

V: TRBV5-1
J: TRBJ1-1
CDR3: CASSLGQDYTEAFF

V: TRBV7-3
J: TRBJ1-1
CDR3: CASSLQGKNTEAFF

V: TRBV6-6
J: TRBJ1-5
CDR3: CASLEGNSNQPQHF

V: TRBV7-2
J: TRBJ1-5
CDR3: CASSTTRDGQPQHF

V: TRBV5-8
J: TRBJ2-1
CDR3: CASSITRDPTYNEQFF

V: TRBV29-1
J: TRBJ2-1
CDR3: CSILLYRTNEQFF

V: TRBV4-3
J: TRBJ2-7
CDR3: CASSHRTGRDYEQYF

V: TRBV9
J: TRBJ2-1
CDR3: CASSVVPINRGGEQFF

V: TRBV7-2
J: TRBJ1-5
CDR3: CASSLYGNQPQHF

V: TRBV29-1
J: TRBJ1-4
CDR3: CSVEMGRGSKLFF

V: TRBV5-1
J: TRBJ2-3
CDR3: CASSSSGQQTQYF

V: TRBV7-6
J: TRBJ2-5
CDR3: CASSARVTSGQTQYF

V: TRBV20-1
J: TRBJ2-7
CDR3: CSADRVDEQYF

V: TRBV29-1
J: TRBJ1-2
CDR3: CSVVGGRDGYTF

V: TRBV18
J: TRBJ2-4
CDR3: CASSPSRANRNIQYF

V: TRBV15
J: TRBJ1-2
CDR3: CATSKGDRVGYGYTF

V: TRBV29-1
J: TRBJ2-1
CDR3: CSLKGRVGNEQFF

V: TRBV14
J: TRBJ2-7
CDR3: CASSQDWGSYEQYF

V: TRBV4-3
J: TRBJ1-5
CDR3: CASSQDTGVGQLQHF

V: TRBV7-6
J: TRBJ2-5
CDR3: CASSLGAAQETQYF

V: TRBV30
J: TRBJ2-6
CDR3: CAWSRTPGANVLTF

V: TRBV29-1
J: TRBJ1-2
CDR3: CSVDIQGPGYTF

V: TRBV12-5
J: TRBJ1-2
CDR3: CASGLARETPVWGYTF

V: TRBV6-1
J: TRBJ2-7
CDR3: CASSEASGGTYEQYF

V: TRBV11-2
J: TRBJ2-7
CDR3: CASSAGTARAYEQYF

V: TRBV25-1
J: TRBJ1-2
CDR3: CASRGVYGYTF

V: TRBV5-1
J: TRBJ2-5
CDR3: CASSPVTSGGETQYF

V: TRBV6-5
J: TRBJ1-2
CDR3: CASSYSIRDGYTF

V: TRBV27
J: TRBJ1-6
CDR3: CASSLLFIPTSSYNSPLHF

V: TRBV29-1
J: TRBJ1-1
CDR3: CSAIAYGLGTEAFF

V: TRBV4-3
J: TRBJ2-7
CDR3: CASSPGLAVHPYEQYF

V: TRBV2
J: TRBJ2-7
CDR3: CASRQESYEQYF

V: TRBV29-1
J: TRBJ2-2
CDR3: CSSEGGGELFF

V: TRBV2
J: TRBJ1-2
CDR3: CASSLKVGNGYTF

V: TRBV30
J: TRBJ2-3
CDR3: CAWSGHALLGDTQYF

V: TRBV29-1
J: TRBJ2-1
CDR3: CSVEVDPTYNEQFF

V: TRBV4-1
J: TRBJ2-5
CDR3: CASSHPQETQYF

V: TRBV5-1
J: TRBJ2-7
CDR3: CASSLAGSAYEQYF

V: TRBV5-1
J: TRBJ2-4
CDR3: CASTTLNIQYF

V: TRBV11-2
J: TRBJ2-2
CDR3: CASSSQGTGELFF

V: TRBV30
J: TRBJ2-7
CDR3: CAWRARTGIFYEQYF

V: TRBV29-1
J: TRBJ1-2
CDR3: CSVRAGTGYNYGYTF